This TCR beta chain was documented in a study of blood T cell repertoires in COVID-19. The repertoire was sequenced with immunoSEQ multiplex PCR; TCRdb's copy has only in-frame clones and lacks some. The profile shows about 58,000 clones, 60% to 85% of them singletons. Sequencing was performed on peripheral blood. This TCR came from a human donor in a cohort sampled during active COVID-19.

The chain's CDR3 is CASSLAGSLYEQYF. The CDR3 nucleotides are TGTGCCAGCAGCTTGGCAGGATCTTTATACGAGCAGTACTTC. The V call is TRBV7-2, the J call TRBJ2-7, with no clear D. This CDR3 is 14 amino acids long. V was cut by 3 bases and J by 4 bases, with 13 bases left in between. The germline gives CDR1 SGHTA, CDR2 FQGNSA. The whole variable domain, remainder taken from reference TRBV7-2 and TRBJ2-7, is GAGVSQSPSNKVTEKGKDVELRCDPISGHTALYWYRQSLGQGLEFLIYFQGNSAPDKSGLPSDRFSAERTGGSVSTLTIQRTQQEDSAVYLCASSLAGSLYEQYFGPGTRLTVT.